This T cell receptor beta chain was documented in a study of blood T cell repertoires in COVID-19. On the study more broadly: Some COVID-19 samples were acute and others convalescent; all came from the United States, Italy and Spain. Sample material is recorded as cDNA or gDNA derived from T cells, B-cell-depleted T cells, or PBMCs.

Sequencing used immunoSEQ multiplex PCR; TCRdb keeps in-frame clones, though not all of them. This table holds about 140,000 clones, around nine tenths found once. Trimming stripped 0 bases from V and 0 bases from J, with 9 bases between. The CDR3 is 16 amino acids. Germline V gene lookup returns CDR1 LNHNV and CDR2 YYDKDF (reference sequence). This sequence originates from a man in his fifties or sixties with active or convalescent COVID-19. Sequences were obtained from peripheral blood. The chain links TRBV15 to TRBJ1-3, with D unresolved. The CDR3, as DNA: TGTGCCACCAGCAGAGATTACATTCACTCTGGAAACACCATATATTTT. Translated: CATSRDYIHSGNTIYF.